This T cell receptor beta chain was identified in a study of identical twins. One entry per CDR3 protein, called by TCRdb with MiXCR from the 5' RACE reads. The profile shows 400,000 or so distinct CDR3 sequences, 7% to 9.5% of them singletons. Trimming removed 5 bases from V and 1 base from J; junction bases left unmatched: 8. The CDR3 consists of 15 residues. This chain uses TRBV12-3 or TRBV12-4 with TRBJ2-7; 7 bases line up with TRBD2. This clonotype was sampled from a woman aged 50 to 60 in good health. Sequencing was performed on naive T cells sorted from blood. CDR3 sequence: CASSPGLAVSYEQYF. CDR3 nucleotide sequence: TGTGCCAGCAGTCCGGGGCTAGCGGTATCCTACGAGCAGTACTTC.